The table lists the clone carrying this T cell receptor beta chain with a few counts. The antigen remains undetermined. MiXCR, run by TCRdb on the 5' RACE reads, gives a single entry per CDR3 protein. The sample has some 300,000 distinct CDR3 sequences; 7.5% to 9% are singletons. CDR1 is MNHEY and CDR2 is SVGEGT in the germline V gene. The CDR3 totals 17 residues. J gave up 8 bases and V 5 bases, and 13 bases lay outside the gene matches. The sample belongs to a study of T cells after yellow fever vaccination. Findings and limits, study-wide: The study re-detected most primary-vaccination clones after the booster (96% CD4, just over 85% CD8). Clonotypes appearing in both CD4 and CD8 compartments existed, and their share was small.

J is TRBJ2-1 and V is TRBV6-2 or TRBV6-3; 12 nucleotides agree with TRBD2. The clonotype comes from a man aged 18 to 30 who received the YFV17D yellow fever vaccine. The source material was CD4+ T cells sorted from PBMCs, sampled 5 days after the yellow fever booster vaccination. The CDR3 loop reads CASSRRLAGDVSYEQFF. The CDR3 DNA is TGTGCCAGCAGTCGACGACTAGCGGGGGATGTCTCCTATGAGCAGTTCTTC.